Listed here are 24 T cell receptor beta chains from one sample, sequenced in a study of blood T cell repertoires in COVID-19. Sequencing was performed with immunoSEQ multiplex PCR; in TCRdb, only in-frame clones are kept and a portion is missing. The data hold approximately 140,000 clones, with roughly 90% observed a single time. Sequencing was performed on peripheral blood. These TCRs come from a man aged 50 to 60 with active or convalescent COVID-19.

As for this clone: Other nucleotide sequences in the sample specify the same CDR3. This chain uses TRBV4-3 with TRBJ2-5; the match to TRBD2 covers 13 bases. The V segment lost 1 base and the J segment 5 bases; nucleotides outside the gene matches: 1. This CDR3 contains 15 residues. In germline, CDR1 is LGHNA, CDR2 YSLEER. DNA for the CDR3: TGCGCCAGCAGCCAAGGACTAGCGGGAGGTGAGACCCAGTACTTC. This translates into CASSQGLAGGETQYF.

This chain uses TRBV6-5 with TRBJ2-7; 14 nucleotides line up with TRBD2. V lost 5 bases, J lost 7 bases, and 7 bases stayed unmatched. The CDR3 is 15 residues long. Germline V gives CDR1 MNHEY, CDR2 SVGAGI. The CDR3 loop is CASSTRGLAGEEQYF. CDR3 bases: TGTGCCAGCAGTACACGGGGACTAGCGGGAGAAGAGCAGTACTTC.

The rearrangement joins TRBV27 to TRBJ2-7; weak D call: TRBD2 (5 bases). V dropped 8 bases and J dropped 4 bases, with 15 bases sitting between them. Germline V gene sequence: CDR1 MNHEY, CDR2 SMNVEV (reference sequence). This CDR3 region has 13 residues. The CDR3 protein is CASRGRPIYEQYF. In nucleotides, the CDR3 is TGTGCCAGCCGGGGTCGGCCGATATACGAGCAGTACTTC.

The V call is TRBV5-6, the J call TRBJ2-1; 8 bases agree with TRBD1. This CDR3 spans 15 amino acids. The germline V gene encodes CDR1 SGHDT and CDR2 YYEEEE. Germline trimming cut 3 bases from V and 7 bases from J; bases unmatched to any gene: 9. The DNA for the CDR3 is TGTGCCAGCAGCTCAGGACAGGGTGGATGGAATGAGCAGTTCTTC. This codes for CASSSGQGGWNEQFF. Complete variable domain (other parts from reference TRBV5-6 and TRBJ2-1): DAGVTQSPTHLIKTRGQQVTLRCSPKSGHDTVSWYQQALGQGPQFIFQYYEEEERQRGNFPDRFSGHQFPNYSSELNVNALLLGDSALYLCASSSGQGGWNEQFFGPGTRLTVL.

The chain carries TRBV6-5 and TRBJ2-4, with 7 bases matching TRBD1. V was clipped by 5 bases and J by 16 bases; unmatched bases: 20. This CDR3 spans 15 amino acids. CDR1 MNHEY and CDR2 SVGAGI come from the germline V gene. The CDR3 nucleotides read TGTGCCAGCAGTCTTCGGCCGGACAGGTCCACGGGTTTATACTTC. It translates to CASSLRPDRSTGLYF.

This clone was detected only a few times. The chain has TRBV9 and TRBJ1-5; TRBD1 matches at 9 bases. V lost 3 bases to trimming and J lost 7 bases; unmatched junction nucleotides: 5. CDR1 is SGDLS and CDR2 is YYNGEE in the germline V gene. This CDR3 has 14 residues. CDR3 sequence reads: CASSEGTGYQPQHF. DNA for the CDR3: TGTGCCAGCAGCGAAGGGACAGGGTACCAGCCCCAGCATTTT.

The rearrangement uses TRBV3-1 (or the pseudogene TRBV3-2) and TRBJ1-3; possible D gene TRBD1, 6 bases. V lost 1 base, J lost 2 bases, and 9 bases lay in between. The germline V gene encodes CDR1 LGHDT and CDR2 YNNKEL (reference sequence). The CDR3 has 15 residues. This CDR3 reads CASSQAGTTGNTIYF. For the CDR3, the DNA is TGTGCCAGCAGCCAAGCTGGGACAACTGGAAACACCATATATTTT.

V and J are TRBV11-2 and TRBJ2-3, with D tentatively TRBD2 (6 bases). The V end lost 2 bases, the J end lost 1 base, and 16 bases lay between the germline ends. Germline V gene data show CDR1 as SGHAT and CDR2 as FQNNGV. The CDR3 totals 17 residues. DNA for the CDR3: TGTGCCAGCAGCTTACTGCGCAACGGGAGACGCACAGATACGCAGTATTTT. Its protein is CASSLLRNGRRTDTQYF.

The chain joins TRBV5-1 to TRBJ2-7; the match to TRBD1 covers 7 bases. CDR1 and CDR2 from the germline V gene are SGHRS and YFSETQ. The CDR3 is 15 amino acids. The V and J ends lost 2 bases and 0 bases, in that order; junction bases with no gene match: 5. The CDR3 DNA sequence: TGCGCCAGCAGCTTAGTGGACAGGATCTCCTACGAGCAGTACTTC. Its translation is CASSLVDRISYEQYF.

CDR3: CASSGLAGQTGELFF. The DNA for the CDR3 is TGTGCCAGTAGTGGACTAGCGGGACAGACCGGGGAGCTGTTTTTT. The chain employs TRBV19 and TRBJ2-2, with TRBD2 matching 12 bases. V was clipped by 5 bases and J by 5 bases; unmatched bases: 3. Germline CDR1 LNHDA, CDR2 SQIVND (reference sequence). The CDR3 has 15 amino acids.

CDR3 amino acids: CATSDSRTGPYEQYF. The DNA for the CDR3 is TGTGCCACCAGTGATTCGCGGACAGGGCCCTACGAGCAGTACTTC. The chain joins TRBV24-1 to TRBJ2-7, with 8 positions matching TRBD1. CDR3 size: 15 residues. Germline CDR1 reads KGHDR; CDR2 reads SFDVKD. The junction had 4 bases not matched to a gene; V was cut back by 2 bases and J by 2 bases.

The chain joins TRBV9 to TRBJ2-2; 11 bases are a match to TRBD2. This CDR3 spans 17 amino acids. V trimming: 4 bases; J trimming: 7 bases; junction bases outside the gene matches: 12. The germline V gene encodes CDR1 SGDLS and CDR2 YYNGEE. CDR3 sequence (DNA): TGTGCCAGCAGCACTCGTAGCGGGAGGGCCGATGGCGGGGAGCTGTTTTTT. Its translation: CASSTRSGRADGGELFF.

V gene TRBV7-8 combines with J gene TRBJ1-3; no clear D. Germline loops: CDR1 SGHVS, CDR2 FQNEAQ. The CDR3 totals 15 residues. V lost 5 bases to trimming and J lost 0 bases, with 11 bases between them. CDR3 protein: CASSPAGGSGNTIYF. The CDR3, as DNA: TGTGCCAGCAGCCCCGCGGGAGGCTCTGGAAACACCATATATTTT. The full variable domain, in which reference TRBV7-8 and TRBJ1-3 provide the parts outside the CDR3, is GAGVSQSPRYKVAKRGQDVALRCDPISGHVSLFWYQQALGQGPEFLTYFQNEAQLDKSGLPSDRFFAERPEGSVSTLKIQRTQQEDSAVYLCASSPAGGSGNTIYFGEGSWLTVV.

V gene TRBV14 combines with J gene TRBJ2-1, with a tentative D call TRBD2 (5 bases). This CDR3 contains 15 residues. Germline lookup yields CDR1 SGHDN and CDR2 FVKESK. Trimming pared 3 bases from V and 3 bases from J, leaving 12 bases between. The CDR3 here is CASSQGLAIYNEQFF. CDR3 bases: TGTGCCAGCAGCCAGGGTTTAGCGATCTACAATGAGCAGTTCTTC.

The chain is built from TRBV6-1 and TRBJ1-1, with TRBD1 as a possible D gene (6 bases). The CDR3 runs to 15 residues. Germline CDR1 MNHNS, CDR2 SASEGT. Trimming cost V 2 bases and J 0 bases, with 10 bases left between them. CDR3 DNA sequence: TGTGCCAGCAGTGAATCGCCAGGGGTGAACACTGAAGCTTTCTTT. Protein sequence: CASSESPGVNTEAFF.

This clone was observed at least ten times. The chain joins TRBV9 to TRBJ2-3, with 8 bases identical to TRBD1. The CDR3 sequence is 16 residues long. Germline lookup yields CDR1 SGDLS and CDR2 YYNGEE. The junction had 7 bases not matched to a gene; V was cut back by 4 bases and J by 0 bases. CDR3 DNA: TGTGCCAGCAGCTTCCGAGGACAGGGTAGCACAGATACGCAGTATTTT. This encodes CASSFRGQGSTDTQYF.

V and J are TRBV10-1 and TRBJ2-3; D is perhaps TRBD1 (7 bases). Germline lookup yields CDR1 WNHNN and CDR2 SYGVQD (reference sequence). V lost 2 bases, J lost 4 bases, and 13 bases lay in between. This CDR3 spans 15 amino acids. CDR3 protein: CASSEGGGDADTQYF. The CDR3 DNA is TGCGCCAGCAGTGAGGGAGGGGGCGACGCAGATACGCAGTATTTT.

This rearrangement joins TRBV11-2 to TRBJ1-2; D unclear. The germline V gene encodes CDR1 SGHAT and CDR2 FQNNGV. The CDR3 is made up of 12 amino acids. The V end lost 3 bases, the J end lost 8 bases, and 10 bases lay between the germline ends. For the CDR3, the DNA is TGTGCCAGCAGCTTCCGGGGAGGAGGCTACACCTTC. As protein: CASSFRGGGYTF.

This clone has a single count. CDR3 sequence reads: CATSGRGGAPTEAFF. DNA of the CDR3: TGTGCCACCAGCGGGAGGGGTGGGGCGCCCACTGAAGCTTTCTTT. This sequence joins TRBV15 and TRBJ1-1; tentative D call: TRBD1 (5 bases). Germline CDR1 is LNHNV and CDR2 is YYDKDF (reference sequence). Trimming shortened V by 5 bases and J by 4 bases, and 17 bases separated the two germline ends. There are 15 residues in the CDR3.

This clone was seen only a few times. The gene calls are TRBV28 and TRBJ1-2; 9 bases align to TRBD1. The CDR3 runs to 14 residues. J gave up 8 bases and V 7 bases, and 11 bases lay outside the gene matches. Germline V lookup: CDR1 MDHEN, CDR2 SYDVKM. This CDR3 is CASTNHRDRAGYTF. In DNA form, the CDR3 reads TGTGCCAGCACTAACCACCGGGACAGGGCGGGCTACACCTTC.

The J gene is TRBJ2-7, the V gene TRBV12-3 or TRBV12-4, with TRBD1 matching over 9 bases. Trimming cost V 6 bases and J 5 bases; bases outside gene matches: 5. The CDR3 contains 13 residues. CDR3 amino acids: CASRGTGTHEQYF. CDR3 bases: TGTGCCAGCAGGGGGACAGGGACCCACGAGCAGTACTTC.

This chain links TRBV30 with TRBJ1-6; 9 bases map to TRBD1. J was trimmed by 0 bases and V by 2 bases; bases with no gene match: 5. The CDR3 consists of 17 residues. Germline CDR1 and CDR2: GTSNPN and SVGIG (reference sequence). The CDR3: CAWSLDRGGSYNSPLHF. CDR3 in DNA: TGTGCCTGGAGTCTGGACAGGGGAGGCTCCTATAATTCACCCCTCCACTTT.

This clone was seen only a few times. The genes are TRBV28 and TRBJ1-2; the D gene is possibly TRBD1 (5 bases). V was pared by 2 bases and J by 4 bases, with 8 bases between. The CDR3 spans 13 residues. Germline V gene lookup returns CDR1 MDHEN and CDR2 SYDVKM. The CDR3 here is CASSLAGVYGYTF. CDR3 sequence (DNA): TGTGCCAGCAGTTTAGCGGGGGTCTATGGCTACACCTTC.

The chain couples TRBV3-1 (or the pseudogene TRBV3-2) to TRBJ2-2, with 7 bases aligning to TRBD2. The CDR3 covers 16 residues. The junction had 14 bases not matched to a gene; V was cut back by 8 bases and J by 5 bases. Germline CDR1 reads LGHDT; CDR2 reads YNNKEL (reference sequence). CDR3 protein: CASLWEGGPRTGELFF. The CDR3 DNA reads as TGTGCCAGCTTGTGGGAGGGAGGGCCGCGGACCGGGGAGCTGTTTTTT.